This T cell receptor beta chain was identified in a study of T cell responses to AZD1222 COVID-19 vaccine. Study results and limitations: Without day 14 samples, only post-peak T cell repertoires were studied.

In regard to this clone: Its antigen is unidentified.

Assay: immunoSEQ multiplex PCR; the TCRdb copy retains only in-frame clones and omits some. The data hold approximately 190,000 clones, with around 90% observed a single time. J lost 8 bases, V lost 1 base, and 12 bases had no gene match. The CDR3 runs to 16 residues. Germline V gives CDR1 SGHAT, CDR2 FQNNGV. This receptor was obtained from an adult who received the MenACWY meningococcal vaccine as a control. Specimen: peripheral blood, collected 28 days after the second dose of the MenACWY control vaccine. The chain uses TRBV11-2 and TRBJ2-3, with TRBD2 identical over 7 bases. The CDR3 DNA reads TGTGCCAGCAGCTTAGTCAGGGCTAGCGGAGGAGGTACGCAGTATTTT. Translated, it gives CASSLVRASGGGTQYF.